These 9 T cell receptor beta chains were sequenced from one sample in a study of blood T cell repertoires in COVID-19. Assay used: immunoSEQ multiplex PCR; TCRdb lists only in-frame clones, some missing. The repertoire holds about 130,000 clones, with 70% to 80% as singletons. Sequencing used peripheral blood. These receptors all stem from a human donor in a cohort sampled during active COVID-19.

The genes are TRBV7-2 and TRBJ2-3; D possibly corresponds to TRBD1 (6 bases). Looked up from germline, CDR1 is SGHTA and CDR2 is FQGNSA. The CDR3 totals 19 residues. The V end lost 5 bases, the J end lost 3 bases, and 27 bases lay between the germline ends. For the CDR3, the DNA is TGTGCCAGCAGCCCTCGGCAGGGGAAGGGTTGGGGTTTGACAGATACGCAGTATTTT. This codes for CASSPRQGKGWGLTDTQYF.

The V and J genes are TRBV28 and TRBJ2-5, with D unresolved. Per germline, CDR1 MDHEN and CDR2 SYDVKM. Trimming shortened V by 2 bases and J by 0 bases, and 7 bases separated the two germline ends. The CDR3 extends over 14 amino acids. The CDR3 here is CASSLRRYQETQYF. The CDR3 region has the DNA TGTGCCAGCAGTTTAAGGCGGTACCAAGAGACCCAGTACTTC.

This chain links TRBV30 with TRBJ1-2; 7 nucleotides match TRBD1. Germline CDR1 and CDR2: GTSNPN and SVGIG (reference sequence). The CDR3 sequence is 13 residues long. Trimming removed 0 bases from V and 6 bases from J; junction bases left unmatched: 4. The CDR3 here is CAWSVGQRHGYTF. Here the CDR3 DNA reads TGTGCCTGGAGTGTGGGACAGCGACATGGCTACACCTTC.

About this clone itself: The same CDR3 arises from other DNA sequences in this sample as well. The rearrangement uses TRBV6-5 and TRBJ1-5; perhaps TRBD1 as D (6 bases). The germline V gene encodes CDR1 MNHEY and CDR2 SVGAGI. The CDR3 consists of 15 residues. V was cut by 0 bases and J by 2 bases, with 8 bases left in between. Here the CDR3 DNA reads TGTGCCAGCAGTTACTCCCAGGGGCGCAATCAGCCCCAGCATTTT. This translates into CASSYSQGRNQPQHF.

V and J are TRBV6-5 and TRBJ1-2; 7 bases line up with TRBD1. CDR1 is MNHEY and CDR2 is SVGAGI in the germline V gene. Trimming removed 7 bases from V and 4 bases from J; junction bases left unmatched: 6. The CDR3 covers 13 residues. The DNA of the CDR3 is TGTGCCAGCATTTCGACAGGGACCTATGGCTACACCTTC. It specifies CASISTGTYGYTF.

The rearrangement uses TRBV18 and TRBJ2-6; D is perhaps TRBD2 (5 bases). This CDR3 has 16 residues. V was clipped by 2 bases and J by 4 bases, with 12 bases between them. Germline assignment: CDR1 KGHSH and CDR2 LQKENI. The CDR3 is CASSPTGSSGANVLTF. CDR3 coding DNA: TGTGCCAGCTCACCAACGGGGAGCTCAGGGGCCAACGTCCTGACTTTC.

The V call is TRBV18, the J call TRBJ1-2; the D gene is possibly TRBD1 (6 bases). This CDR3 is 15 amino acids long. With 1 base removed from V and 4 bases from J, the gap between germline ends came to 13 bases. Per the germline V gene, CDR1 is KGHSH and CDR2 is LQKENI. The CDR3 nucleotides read TGTGCCAGCTCACCACTACAGGGTTTAGGCTATGGCTACACCTTC. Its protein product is CASSPLQGLGYGYTF.

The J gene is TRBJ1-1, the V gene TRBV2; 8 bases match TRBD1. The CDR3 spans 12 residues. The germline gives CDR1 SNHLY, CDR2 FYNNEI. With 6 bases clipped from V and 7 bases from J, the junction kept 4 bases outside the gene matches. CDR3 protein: CASSRDRIEAFF. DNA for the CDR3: TGTGCCAGCAGCCGGGACAGGATTGAAGCTTTCTTT. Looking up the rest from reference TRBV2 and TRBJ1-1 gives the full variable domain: EPEVTQTPSHQVTQMGQEVILRCVPISNHLYFYWYRQILGQKVEFLVSFYNNEISEKSEIFDDQFSVERPDGSNFTLKIRSTKLEDSAMYFCASSRDRIEAFFGQGTRLTVV.

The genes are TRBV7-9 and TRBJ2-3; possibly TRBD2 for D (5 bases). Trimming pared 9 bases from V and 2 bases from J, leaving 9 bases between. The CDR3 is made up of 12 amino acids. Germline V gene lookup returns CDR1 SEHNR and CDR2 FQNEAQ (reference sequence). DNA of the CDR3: TGTGCCAGTGGACTTTCCACAGATACGCAGTATTTT. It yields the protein CASGLSTDTQYF. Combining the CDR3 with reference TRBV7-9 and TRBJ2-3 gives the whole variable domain DTGVSQNPRHKITKRGQNVTFRCDPISEHNRLYWYRQTLGQGPEFLTYFQNEAQLEKSRLLSDRFSAERPKGSFSTLEIQRTEQGDSAMYLCASGLSTDTQYFGPGTRLTVL.